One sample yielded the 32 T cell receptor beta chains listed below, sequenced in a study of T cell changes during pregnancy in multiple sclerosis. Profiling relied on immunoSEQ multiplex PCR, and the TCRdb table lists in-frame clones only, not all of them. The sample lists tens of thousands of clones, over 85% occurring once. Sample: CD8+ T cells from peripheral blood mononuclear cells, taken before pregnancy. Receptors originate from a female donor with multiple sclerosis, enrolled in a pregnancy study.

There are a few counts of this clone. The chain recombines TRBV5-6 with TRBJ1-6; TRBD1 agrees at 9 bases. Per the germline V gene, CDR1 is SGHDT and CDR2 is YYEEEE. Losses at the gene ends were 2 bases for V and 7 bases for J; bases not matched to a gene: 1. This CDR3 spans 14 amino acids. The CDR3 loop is CASSFGTGNSPLHF. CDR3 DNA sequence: TGTGCCAGCAGCTTTGGGACAGGGAATTCACCCCTCCACTTT. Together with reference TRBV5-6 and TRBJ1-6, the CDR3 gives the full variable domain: DAGVTQSPTHLIKTRGQQVTLRCSPKSGHDTVSWYQQALGQGPQFIFQYYEEEERQRGNFPDRFSGHQFPNYSSELNVNALLLGDSALYLCASSFGTGNSPLHFGNGTRLTVT.

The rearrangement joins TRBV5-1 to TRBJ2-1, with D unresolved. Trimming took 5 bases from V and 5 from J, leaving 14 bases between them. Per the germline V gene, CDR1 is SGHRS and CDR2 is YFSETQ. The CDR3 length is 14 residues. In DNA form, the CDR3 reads TGCGCCAGCAGTATAGTCCCCCCCCACAATGAGCAGTTCTTC. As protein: CASSIVPPHNEQFF.

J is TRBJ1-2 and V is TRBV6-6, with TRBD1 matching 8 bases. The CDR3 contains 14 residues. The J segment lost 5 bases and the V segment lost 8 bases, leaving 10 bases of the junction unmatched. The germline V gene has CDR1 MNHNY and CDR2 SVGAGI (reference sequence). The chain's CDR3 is CASLMAGGPYGYTF. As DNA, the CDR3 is TGTGCCAGCCTTATGGCAGGGGGCCCTTATGGCTACACCTTC.

The CDR3 reads CASSTSLAGGPDTQYF. DNA of the CDR3: TGTGCCAGCAGCACCTCCCTAGCGGGGGGGCCAGATACGCAGTATTTT. V usage is TRBV7-6 and J usage is TRBJ2-3, with 12 bases lining up with TRBD2. V lost 5 bases, J lost 4 bases, and 7 bases stayed unmatched. This CDR3 has 16 residues. CDR1 is SGHVS and CDR2 is FNYEAQ in the germline V gene.

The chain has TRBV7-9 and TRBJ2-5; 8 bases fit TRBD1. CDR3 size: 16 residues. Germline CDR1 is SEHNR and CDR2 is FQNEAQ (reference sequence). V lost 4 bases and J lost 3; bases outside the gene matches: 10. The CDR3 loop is CASSSKTGELEETQYF. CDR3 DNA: TGTGCCAGCAGCTCAAAGACAGGGGAGTTGGAAGAGACCCAGTACTTC.

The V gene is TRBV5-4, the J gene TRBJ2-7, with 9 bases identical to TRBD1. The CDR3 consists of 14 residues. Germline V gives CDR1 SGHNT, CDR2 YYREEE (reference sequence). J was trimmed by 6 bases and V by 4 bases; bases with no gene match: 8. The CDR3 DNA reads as TGTGCCAGCAGCACGTGGGACAGGGTCGGCGAGCAGTACTTC. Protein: CASSTWDRVGEQYF.

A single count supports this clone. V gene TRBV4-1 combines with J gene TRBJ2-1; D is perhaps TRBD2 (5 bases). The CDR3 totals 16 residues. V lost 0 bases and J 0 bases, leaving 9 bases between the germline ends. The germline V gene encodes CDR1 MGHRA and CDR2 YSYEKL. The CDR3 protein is CASSQEGSSSYNEQFF. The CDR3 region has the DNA TGCGCCAGCAGCCAAGAGGGGAGTTCCTCCTACAATGAGCAGTTCTTC.

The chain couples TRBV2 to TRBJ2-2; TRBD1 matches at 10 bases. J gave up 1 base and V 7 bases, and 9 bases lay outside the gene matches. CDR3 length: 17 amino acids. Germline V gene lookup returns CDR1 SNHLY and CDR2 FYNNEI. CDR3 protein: CASTSAGTGVNTGELFF. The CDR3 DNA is TGTGCCAGCACATCCGCCGGGACAGGGGTGAACACCGGGGAGCTGTTTTTT.

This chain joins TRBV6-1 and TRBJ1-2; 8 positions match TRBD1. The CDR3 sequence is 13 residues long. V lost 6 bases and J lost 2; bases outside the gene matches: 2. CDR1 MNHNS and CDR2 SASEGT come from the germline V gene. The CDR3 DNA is TGTGCCAGCAGGGGGACAGGCAACTATGGCTACACCTTC. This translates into CASRGTGNYGYTF.

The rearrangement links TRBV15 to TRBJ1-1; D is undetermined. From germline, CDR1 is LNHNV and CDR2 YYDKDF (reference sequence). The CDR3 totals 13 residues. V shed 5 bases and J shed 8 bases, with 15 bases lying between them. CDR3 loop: CATSSGRSLEAFF. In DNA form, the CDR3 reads TGTGCCACCAGCTCCGGGAGGAGCTTAGAAGCTTTCTTT.

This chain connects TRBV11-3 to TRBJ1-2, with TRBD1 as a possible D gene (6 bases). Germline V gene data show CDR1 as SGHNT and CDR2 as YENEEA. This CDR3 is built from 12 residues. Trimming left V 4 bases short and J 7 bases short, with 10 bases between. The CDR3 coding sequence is TGTGCCAGCAGCTCCACAGGGATTGGCTACACCTTC. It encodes CASSSTGIGYTF.

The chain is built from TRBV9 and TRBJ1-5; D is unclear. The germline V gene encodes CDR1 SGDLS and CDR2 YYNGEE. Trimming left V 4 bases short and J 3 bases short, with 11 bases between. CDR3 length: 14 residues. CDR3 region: CASSPGLINQPQHF. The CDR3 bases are TGTGCCAGCAGCCCCGGACTGATCAATCAGCCCCAGCATTTT.

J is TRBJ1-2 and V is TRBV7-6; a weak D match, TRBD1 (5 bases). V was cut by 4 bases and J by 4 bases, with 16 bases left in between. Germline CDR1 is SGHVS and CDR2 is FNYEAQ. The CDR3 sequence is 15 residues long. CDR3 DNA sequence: TGTGCCAGCAGCTCCTGGGGGGATCGGGGCTATGGCTACACCTTC. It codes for CASSSWGDRGYGYTF. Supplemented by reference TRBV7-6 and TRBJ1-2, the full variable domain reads GAGVSQSPRYKVTKRGQDVALRCDPISGHVSLYWYRQALGQGPEFLTYFNYEAQQDKSGLPNDRFSAERPEGSISTLTIQRTEQRDSAMYRCASSSWGDRGYGYTFGSGTRLTVV.

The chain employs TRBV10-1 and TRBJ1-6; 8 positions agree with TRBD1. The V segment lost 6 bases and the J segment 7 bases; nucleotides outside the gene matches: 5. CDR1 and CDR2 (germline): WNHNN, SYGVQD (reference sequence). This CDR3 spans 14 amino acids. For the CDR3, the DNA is TGCGCCAGCAGGGACAGGGACCTGAATTCACCCCTCCACTTT. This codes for CASRDRDLNSPLHF.

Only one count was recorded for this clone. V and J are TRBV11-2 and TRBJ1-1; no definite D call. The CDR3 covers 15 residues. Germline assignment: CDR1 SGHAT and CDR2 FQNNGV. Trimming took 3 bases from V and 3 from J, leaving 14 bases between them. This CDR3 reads CASSFTVLRDTEAFF. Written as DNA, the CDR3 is TGTGCCAGCAGCTTTACGGTCCTTCGGGACACTGAAGCTTTCTTT.

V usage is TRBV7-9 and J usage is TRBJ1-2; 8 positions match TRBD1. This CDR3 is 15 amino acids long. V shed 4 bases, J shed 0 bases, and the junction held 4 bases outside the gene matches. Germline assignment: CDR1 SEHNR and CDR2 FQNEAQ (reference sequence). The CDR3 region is CASSSTGGANYGYTF. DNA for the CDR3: TGTGCCAGCAGCTCCACAGGGGGAGCTAACTATGGCTACACCTTC.

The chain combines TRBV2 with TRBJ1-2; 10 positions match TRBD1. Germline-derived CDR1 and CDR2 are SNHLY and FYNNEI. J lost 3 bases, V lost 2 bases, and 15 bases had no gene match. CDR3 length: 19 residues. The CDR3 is CASSEIGETGGDMDYGYTF. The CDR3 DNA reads TGTGCCAGCAGTGAAATCGGGGAGACAGGGGGCGACATGGACTATGGCTACACCTTC.

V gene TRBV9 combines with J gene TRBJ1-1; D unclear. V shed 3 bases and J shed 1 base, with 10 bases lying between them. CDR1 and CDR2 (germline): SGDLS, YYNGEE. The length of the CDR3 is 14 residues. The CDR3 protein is CASSGAGPNTEAFF. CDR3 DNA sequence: TGTGCCAGCAGCGGAGCGGGCCCGAACACTGAAGCTTTCTTT.

As DNA, the CDR3 is TGTGCCACCAGCACCCCCAGCCCGACAGATCTGTCCAAAAACATTCAGTACTTC. Residues: CATSTPSPTDLSKNIQYF. This chain links TRBV15 with TRBJ2-4, with TRBD1 as a possible D gene (5 bases). The CDR3 sequence is 18 residues long. The germline gives CDR1 LNHNV, CDR2 YYDKDF (reference sequence). Trimming cost V 4 bases and J 2 bases, with 21 bases left between them.

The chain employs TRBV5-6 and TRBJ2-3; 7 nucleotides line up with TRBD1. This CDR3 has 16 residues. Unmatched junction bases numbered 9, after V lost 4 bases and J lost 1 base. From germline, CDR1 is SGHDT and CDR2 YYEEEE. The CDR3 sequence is CASSVEFGQGTDTQYF. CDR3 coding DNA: TGTGCCAGCAGCGTCGAGTTCGGACAGGGCACAGATACGCAGTATTTT.

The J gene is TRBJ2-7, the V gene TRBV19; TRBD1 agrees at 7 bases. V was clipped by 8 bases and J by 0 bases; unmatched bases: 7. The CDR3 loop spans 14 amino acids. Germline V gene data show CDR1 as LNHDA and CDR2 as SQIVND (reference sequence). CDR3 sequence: CASSGTATSYEQYF. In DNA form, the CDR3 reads TGTGCCAGTTCCGGGACAGCAACCTCCTACGAGCAGTACTTC. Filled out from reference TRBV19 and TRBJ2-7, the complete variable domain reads DGGITQSPKYLFRKEGQNVTLSCEQNLNHDAMYWYRQDPGQGLRLIYYSQIVNDFQKGDIAEGYSVSREKKESFPLTVTSAQKNPTAFYLCASSGTATSYEQYFGPGTRLTVT.

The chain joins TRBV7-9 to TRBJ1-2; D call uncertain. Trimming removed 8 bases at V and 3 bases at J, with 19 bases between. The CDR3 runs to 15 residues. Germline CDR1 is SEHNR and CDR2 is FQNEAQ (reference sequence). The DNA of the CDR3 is TGTGCCAGCGGCAATACCATAGGGCGGGACTATGGCTACACCTTC. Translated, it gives CASGNTIGRDYGYTF.

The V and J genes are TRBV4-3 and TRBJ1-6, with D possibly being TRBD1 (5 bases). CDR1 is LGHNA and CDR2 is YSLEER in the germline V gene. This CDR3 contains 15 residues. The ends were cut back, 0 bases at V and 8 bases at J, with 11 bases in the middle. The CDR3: CASSQDGGVHSPLHF. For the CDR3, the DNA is TGCGCCAGCAGCCAAGATGGGGGGGTCCATTCACCCCTCCACTTT.

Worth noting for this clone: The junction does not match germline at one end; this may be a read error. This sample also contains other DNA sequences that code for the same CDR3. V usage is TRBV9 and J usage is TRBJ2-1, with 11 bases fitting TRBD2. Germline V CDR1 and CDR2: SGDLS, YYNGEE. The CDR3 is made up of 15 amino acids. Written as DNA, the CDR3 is TGTGCTAGCAGCCTCTATAGCGGGGGGGCGGATGAGCAGTTCTTC. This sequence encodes CASSLYSGGADEQFF.

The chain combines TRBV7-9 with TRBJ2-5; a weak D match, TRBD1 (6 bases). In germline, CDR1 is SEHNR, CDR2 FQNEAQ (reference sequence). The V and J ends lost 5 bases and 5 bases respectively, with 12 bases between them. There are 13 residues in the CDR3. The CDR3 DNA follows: TGTGCCAGCAGCCAAGGGGGAGAGGAGACCCAGTACTTC. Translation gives CASSQGGEETQYF.

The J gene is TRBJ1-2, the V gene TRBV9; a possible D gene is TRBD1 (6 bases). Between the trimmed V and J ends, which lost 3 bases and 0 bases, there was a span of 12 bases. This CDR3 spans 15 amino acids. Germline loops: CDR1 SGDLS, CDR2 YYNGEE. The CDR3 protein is CASSERGLANYGYTF. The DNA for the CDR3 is TGTGCCAGCAGCGAGAGGGGGTTAGCTAACTATGGCTACACCTTC.

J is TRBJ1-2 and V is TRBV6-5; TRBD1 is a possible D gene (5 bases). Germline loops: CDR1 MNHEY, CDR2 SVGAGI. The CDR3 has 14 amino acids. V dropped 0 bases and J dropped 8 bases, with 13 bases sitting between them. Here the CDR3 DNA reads TGTGCCAGCAGTTACTCGCAGGGCATAGTGGGCTACACCTTC. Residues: CASSYSQGIVGYTF.

The chain's CDR3 is CATSRQKEGEQFF. CDR3 sequence (DNA): TGTGCCACCAGCAGACAGAAGGAGGGTGAGCAGTTCTTC. The chain uses TRBV15 and TRBJ2-1, with D maybe TRBD2 (6 bases). Per the germline V gene, CDR1 is LNHNV and CDR2 is YYDKDF (reference sequence). Trimming shortened V by 2 bases and J by 9 bases, and 11 bases separated the two germline ends. This CDR3 region has 13 residues.

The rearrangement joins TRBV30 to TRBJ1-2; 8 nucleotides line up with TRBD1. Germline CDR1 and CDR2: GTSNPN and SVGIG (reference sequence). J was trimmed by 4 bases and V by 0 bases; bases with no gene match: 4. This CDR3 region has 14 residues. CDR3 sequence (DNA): TGTGCCTGGAGTGTGACAGGGGCGGGCTATGGCTACACCTTC. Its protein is CAWSVTGAGYGYTF.

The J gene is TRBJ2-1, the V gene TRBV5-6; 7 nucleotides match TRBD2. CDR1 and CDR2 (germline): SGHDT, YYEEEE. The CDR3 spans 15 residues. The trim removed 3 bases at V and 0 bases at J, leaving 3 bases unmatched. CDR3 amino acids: CASSWEGSSYNEQFF. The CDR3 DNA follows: TGTGCCAGCAGCTGGGAGGGGAGCTCCTACAATGAGCAGTTCTTC.

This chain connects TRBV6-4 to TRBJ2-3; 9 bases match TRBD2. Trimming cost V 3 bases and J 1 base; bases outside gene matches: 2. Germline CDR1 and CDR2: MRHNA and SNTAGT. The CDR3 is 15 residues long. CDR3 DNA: TGTGCCAGCAGTGAAATAGCGGGGGGCACAGATACGCAGTATTTT. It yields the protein CASSEIAGGTDTQYF.

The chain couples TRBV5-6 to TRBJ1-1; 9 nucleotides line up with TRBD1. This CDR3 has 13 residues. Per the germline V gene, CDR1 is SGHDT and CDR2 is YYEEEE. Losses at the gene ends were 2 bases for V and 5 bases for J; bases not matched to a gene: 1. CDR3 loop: CASSLGTGTEAFF. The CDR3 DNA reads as TGTGCCAGCAGCTTAGGGACAGGGACTGAAGCTTTCTTT. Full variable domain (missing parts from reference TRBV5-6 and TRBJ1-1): DAGVTQSPTHLIKTRGQQVTLRCSPKSGHDTVSWYQQALGQGPQFIFQYYEEEERQRGNFPDRFSGHQFPNYSSELNVNALLLGDSALYLCASSLGTGTEAFFGQGTRLTVV.